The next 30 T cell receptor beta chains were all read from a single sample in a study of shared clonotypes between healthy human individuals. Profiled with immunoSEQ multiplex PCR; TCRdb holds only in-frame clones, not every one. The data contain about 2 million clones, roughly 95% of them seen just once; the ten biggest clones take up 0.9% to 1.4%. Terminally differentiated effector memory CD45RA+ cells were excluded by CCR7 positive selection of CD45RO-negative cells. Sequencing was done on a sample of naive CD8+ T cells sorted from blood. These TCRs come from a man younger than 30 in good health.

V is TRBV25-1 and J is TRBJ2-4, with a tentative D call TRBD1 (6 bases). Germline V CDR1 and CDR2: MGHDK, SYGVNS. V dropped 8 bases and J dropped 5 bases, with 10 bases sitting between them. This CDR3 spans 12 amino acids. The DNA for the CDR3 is TGTGCCAGCCGCGGACAGCAAAACATTCAGTACTTC. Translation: CASRGQQNIQYF.

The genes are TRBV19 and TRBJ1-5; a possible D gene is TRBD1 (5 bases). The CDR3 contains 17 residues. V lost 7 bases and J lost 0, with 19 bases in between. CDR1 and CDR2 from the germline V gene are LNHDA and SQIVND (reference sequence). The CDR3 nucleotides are TGTGCCAGTACCCCACGCGAGGGGTTTTATAGCAATCAGCCCCAGCATTTT. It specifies CASTPREGFYSNQPQHF.

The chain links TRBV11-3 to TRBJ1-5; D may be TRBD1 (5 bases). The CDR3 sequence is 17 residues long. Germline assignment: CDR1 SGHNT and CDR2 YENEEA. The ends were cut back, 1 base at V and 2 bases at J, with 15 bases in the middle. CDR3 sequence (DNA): TGTGCCAGCAGCTTAGGGGAATCCCCAGGGCGCAATCAGCCCCAGCATTTT. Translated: CASSLGESPGRNQPQHF.

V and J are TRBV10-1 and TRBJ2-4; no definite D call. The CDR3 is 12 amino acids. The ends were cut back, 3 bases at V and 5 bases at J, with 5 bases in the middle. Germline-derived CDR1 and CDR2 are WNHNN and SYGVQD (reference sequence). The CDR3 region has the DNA TGCGCCAGCAGTGACTTGGAAAACATTCAGTACTTC. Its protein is CASSDLENIQYF.

Here the CDR3 DNA reads TGTGCCAGCAGTGAAGGTTGGACTAGCGAGGCCGGGGAGCTGTTTTTT. Its protein is CASSEGWTSEAGELFF. The rearrangement uses TRBV6-1 and TRBJ2-2; 9 nucleotides align to TRBD2. The ends lost 1 base at V and 6 bases at J; junction bases unmatched: 6. Germline V gene data show CDR1 as MNHNS and CDR2 as SASEGT. This CDR3 region has 16 residues.

The CDR3 loop is CASRLARLEKETQYF. In DNA form, the CDR3 reads TGTGCAAGTCGCTTAGCGCGGCTGGAAAAAGAGACCCAGTACTTC. This chain uses TRBV12-2 with TRBJ2-5; the table's D gene call, TRBD2, was not cross checked with the DNA. TRBV12-2 is deemed a pseudogene. The length of the CDR3 is 15 residues.

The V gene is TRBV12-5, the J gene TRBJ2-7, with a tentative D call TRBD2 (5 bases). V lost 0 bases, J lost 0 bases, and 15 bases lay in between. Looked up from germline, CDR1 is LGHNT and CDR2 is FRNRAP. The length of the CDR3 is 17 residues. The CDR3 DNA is TGTGCTAGTGGTTTGGTAACCCTACTAGGAAGCTCCTACGAGCAGTACTTC. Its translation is CASGLVTLLGSSYEQYF.

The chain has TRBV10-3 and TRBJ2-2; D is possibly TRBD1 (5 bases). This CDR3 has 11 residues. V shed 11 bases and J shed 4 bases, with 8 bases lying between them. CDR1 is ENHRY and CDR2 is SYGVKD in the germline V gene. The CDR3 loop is CASTGTGELFF. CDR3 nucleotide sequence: TGTGCCTCCACAGGCACCGGGGAGCTGTTTTTT.

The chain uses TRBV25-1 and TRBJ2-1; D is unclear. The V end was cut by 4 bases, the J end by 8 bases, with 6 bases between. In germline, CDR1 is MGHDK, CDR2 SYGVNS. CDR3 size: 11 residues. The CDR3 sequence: CASSVNHEQFF. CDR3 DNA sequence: TGTGCCAGCAGTGTCAACCATGAGCAGTTCTTC. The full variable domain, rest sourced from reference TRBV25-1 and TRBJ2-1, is EADIYQTPRYLVIGTGKKITLECSQTMGHDKMYWYQQDPGMELHLIHYSYGVNSTEKGDLSSESTVSRIRTEHFPLTLESARPSHTSQYLCASSVNHEQFFGPGTRLTVL.

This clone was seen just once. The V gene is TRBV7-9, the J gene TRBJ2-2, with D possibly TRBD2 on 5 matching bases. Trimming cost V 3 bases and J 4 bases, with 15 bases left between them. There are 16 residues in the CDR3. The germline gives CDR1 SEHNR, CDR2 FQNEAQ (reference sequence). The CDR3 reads CASSFSFGDTTGELFF. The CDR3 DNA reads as TGTGCCAGCAGCTTTAGTTTCGGGGATACCACCGGGGAGCTGTTTTTT.

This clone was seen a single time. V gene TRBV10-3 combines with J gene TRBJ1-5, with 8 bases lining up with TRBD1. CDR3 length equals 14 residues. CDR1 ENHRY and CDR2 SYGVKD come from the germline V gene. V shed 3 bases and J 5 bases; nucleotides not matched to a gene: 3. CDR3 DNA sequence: TGTGCCATCAGTGAAGGACAGGGAGATCAGCCCCAGCATTTT. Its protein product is CAISEGQGDQPQHF.

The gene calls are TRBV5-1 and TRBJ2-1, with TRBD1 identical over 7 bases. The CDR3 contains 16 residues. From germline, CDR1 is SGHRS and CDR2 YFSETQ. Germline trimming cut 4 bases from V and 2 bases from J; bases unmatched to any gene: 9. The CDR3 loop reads CASSPGTAYPYNEQFF. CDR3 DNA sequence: TGCGCCAGCAGCCCCGGGACAGCATATCCCTACAATGAGCAGTTCTTC.

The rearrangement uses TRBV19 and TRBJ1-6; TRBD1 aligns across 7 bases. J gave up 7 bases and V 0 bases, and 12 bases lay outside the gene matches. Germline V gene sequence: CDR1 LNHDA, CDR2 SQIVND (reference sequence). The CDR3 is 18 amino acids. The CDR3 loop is CASSIDEDRSGPNSPLHF. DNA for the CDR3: TGTGCCAGTAGTATAGATGAGGACAGGTCCGGTCCGAATTCACCCCTCCACTTT.

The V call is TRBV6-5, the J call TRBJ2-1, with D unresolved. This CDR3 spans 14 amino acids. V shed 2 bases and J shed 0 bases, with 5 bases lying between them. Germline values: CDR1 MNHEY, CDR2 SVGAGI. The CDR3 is CASSYESSYNEQFF. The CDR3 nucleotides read TGTGCCAGCAGTTACGAAAGCTCCTACAATGAGCAGTTCTTC.

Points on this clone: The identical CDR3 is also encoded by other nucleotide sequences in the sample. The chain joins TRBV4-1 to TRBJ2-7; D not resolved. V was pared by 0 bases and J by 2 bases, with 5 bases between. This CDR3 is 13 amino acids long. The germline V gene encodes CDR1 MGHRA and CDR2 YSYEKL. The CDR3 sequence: CASSQERPYEQYF. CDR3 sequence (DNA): TGCGCCAGCAGCCAAGAAAGACCCTACGAGCAGTACTTC.

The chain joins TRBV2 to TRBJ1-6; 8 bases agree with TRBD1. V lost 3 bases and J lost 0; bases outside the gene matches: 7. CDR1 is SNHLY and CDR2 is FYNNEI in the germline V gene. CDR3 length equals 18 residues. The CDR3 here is CASSDDRGESSYNSPLHF. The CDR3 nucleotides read TGTGCCAGCAGTGACGACAGGGGCGAGAGCTCCTATAATTCACCCCTCCACTTT.

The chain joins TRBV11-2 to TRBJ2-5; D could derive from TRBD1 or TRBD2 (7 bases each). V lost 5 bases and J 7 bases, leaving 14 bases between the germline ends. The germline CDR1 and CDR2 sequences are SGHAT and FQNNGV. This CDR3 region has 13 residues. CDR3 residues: CASSLGGGGTQYF. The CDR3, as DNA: TGTGCCAGCAGCCTAGGGGGCGGGGGGACCCAGTACTTC.

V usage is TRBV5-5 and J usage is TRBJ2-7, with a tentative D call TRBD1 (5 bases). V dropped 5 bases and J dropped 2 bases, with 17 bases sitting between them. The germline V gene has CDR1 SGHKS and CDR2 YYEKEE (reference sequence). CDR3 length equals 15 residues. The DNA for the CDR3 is TGTGCCAGCAGTGAAGCCTGGACACCGACCTACGAGCAGTACTTC. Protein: CASSEAWTPTYEQYF.

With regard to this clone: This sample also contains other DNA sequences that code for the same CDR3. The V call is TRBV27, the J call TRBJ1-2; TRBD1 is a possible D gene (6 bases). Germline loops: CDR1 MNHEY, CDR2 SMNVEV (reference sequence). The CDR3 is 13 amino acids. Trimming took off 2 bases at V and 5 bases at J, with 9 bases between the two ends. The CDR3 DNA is TGTGCCAGCAGTTTAGAAGGGGGTTATGGCTACACCTTC. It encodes CASSLEGGYGYTF.

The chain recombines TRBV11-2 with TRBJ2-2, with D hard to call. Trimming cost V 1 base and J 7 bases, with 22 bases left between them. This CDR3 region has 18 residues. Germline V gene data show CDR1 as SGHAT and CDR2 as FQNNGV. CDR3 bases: TGTGCCAGCAGCTTAGTGGGTGTGCTTGGTCTGGTTGACGGGGAGCTGTTTTTT. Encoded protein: CASSLVGVLGLVDGELFF. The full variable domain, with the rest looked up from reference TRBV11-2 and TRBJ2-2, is EAGVAQSPRYKIIEKRQSVAFWCNPISGHATLYWYQQILGQGPKLLIQFQNNGVVDDSQLPKDRFSAERLKGVDSTLKIQPAKLEDSAVYLCASSLVGVLGLVDGELFFGEGSRLTVL.

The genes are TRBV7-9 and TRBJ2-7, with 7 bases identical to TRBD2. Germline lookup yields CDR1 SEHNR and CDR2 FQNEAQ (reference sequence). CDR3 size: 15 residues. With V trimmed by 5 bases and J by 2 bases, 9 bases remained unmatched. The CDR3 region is CASSPWASGAYEQYF. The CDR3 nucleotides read TGTGCCAGCAGCCCCTGGGCTAGCGGCGCCTACGAGCAGTACTTC.

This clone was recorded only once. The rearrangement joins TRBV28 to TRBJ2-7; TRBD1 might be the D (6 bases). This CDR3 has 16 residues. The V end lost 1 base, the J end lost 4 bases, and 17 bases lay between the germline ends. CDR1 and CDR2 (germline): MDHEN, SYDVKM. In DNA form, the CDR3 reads TGTGCCAGCAGTTTATCAAGCGCTACTCAGGGGTACGAGCAGTACTTC. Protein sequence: CASSLSSATQGYEQYF.

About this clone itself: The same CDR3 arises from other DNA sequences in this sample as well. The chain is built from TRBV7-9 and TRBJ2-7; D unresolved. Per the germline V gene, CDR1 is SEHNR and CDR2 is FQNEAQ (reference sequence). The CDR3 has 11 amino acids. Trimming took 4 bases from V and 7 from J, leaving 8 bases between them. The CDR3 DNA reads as TGTGCCAGCAGCTCGACATATGAGCAGTACTTC. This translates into CASSSTYEQYF. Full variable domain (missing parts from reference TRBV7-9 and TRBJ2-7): DTGVSQNPRHKITKRGQNVTFRCDPISEHNRLYWYRQTLGQGPEFLTYFQNEAQLEKSRLLSDRFSAERPKGSFSTLEIQRTEQGDSAMYLCASSSTYEQYFGPGTRLTVT.

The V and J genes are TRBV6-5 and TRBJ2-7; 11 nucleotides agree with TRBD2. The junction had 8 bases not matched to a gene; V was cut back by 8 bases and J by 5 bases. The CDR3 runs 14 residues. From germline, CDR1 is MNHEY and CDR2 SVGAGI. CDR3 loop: CASGRSGGADEQYF. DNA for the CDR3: TGTGCCAGCGGTCGTAGCGGGGGGGCTGACGAGCAGTACTTC.

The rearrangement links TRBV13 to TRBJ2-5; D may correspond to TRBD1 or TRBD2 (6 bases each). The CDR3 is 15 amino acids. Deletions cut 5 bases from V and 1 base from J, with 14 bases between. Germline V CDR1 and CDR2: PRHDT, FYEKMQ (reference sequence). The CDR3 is CASSPEQGGQETQYF. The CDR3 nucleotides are TGTGCCAGCAGCCCCGAACAGGGAGGCCAAGAGACCCAGTACTTC.

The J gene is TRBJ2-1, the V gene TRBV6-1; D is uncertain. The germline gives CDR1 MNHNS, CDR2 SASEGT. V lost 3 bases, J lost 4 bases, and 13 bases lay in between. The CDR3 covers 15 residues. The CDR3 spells CASSDPPNSYNEQFF. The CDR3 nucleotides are TGTGCCAGCAGTGATCCCCCTAACTCGTACAATGAGCAGTTCTTC.

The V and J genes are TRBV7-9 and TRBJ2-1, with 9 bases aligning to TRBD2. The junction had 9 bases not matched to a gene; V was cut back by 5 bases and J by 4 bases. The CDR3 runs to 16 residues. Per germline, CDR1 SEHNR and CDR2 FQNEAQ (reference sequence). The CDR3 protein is CASSPTPSGAYNEQFF. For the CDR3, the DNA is TGTGCCAGCAGCCCTACCCCTAGCGGGGCATACAATGAGCAGTTCTTC. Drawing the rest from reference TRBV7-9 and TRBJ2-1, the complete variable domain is DTGVSQNPRHKITKRGQNVTFRCDPISEHNRLYWYRQTLGQGPEFLTYFQNEAQLEKSRLLSDRFSAERPKGSFSTLEIQRTEQGDSAMYLCASSPTPSGAYNEQFFGPGTRLTVL.

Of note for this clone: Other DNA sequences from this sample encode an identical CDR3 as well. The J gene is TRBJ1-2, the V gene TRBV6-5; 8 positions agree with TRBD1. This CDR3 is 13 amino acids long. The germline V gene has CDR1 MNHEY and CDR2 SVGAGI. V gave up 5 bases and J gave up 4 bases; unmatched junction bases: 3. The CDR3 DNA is TGTGCCAGCAGTCTACAGGGGGGCTATGGCTACACCTTC. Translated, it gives CASSLQGGYGYTF.

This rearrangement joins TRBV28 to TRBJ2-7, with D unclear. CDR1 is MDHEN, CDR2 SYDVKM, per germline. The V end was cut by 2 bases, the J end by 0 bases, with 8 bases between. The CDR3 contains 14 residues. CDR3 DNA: TGTGCCAGCAGTTTAACTTTTGCCTCCTACGAGCAGTACTTC. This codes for CASSLTFASYEQYF.

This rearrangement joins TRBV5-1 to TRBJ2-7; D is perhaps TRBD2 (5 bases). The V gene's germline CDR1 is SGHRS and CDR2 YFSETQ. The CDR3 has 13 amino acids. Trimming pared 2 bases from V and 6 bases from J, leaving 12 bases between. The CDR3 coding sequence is TGCGCCAGCAGCTTTACTAGAATGGGCGAGCAGTACTTC. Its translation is CASSFTRMGEQYF.